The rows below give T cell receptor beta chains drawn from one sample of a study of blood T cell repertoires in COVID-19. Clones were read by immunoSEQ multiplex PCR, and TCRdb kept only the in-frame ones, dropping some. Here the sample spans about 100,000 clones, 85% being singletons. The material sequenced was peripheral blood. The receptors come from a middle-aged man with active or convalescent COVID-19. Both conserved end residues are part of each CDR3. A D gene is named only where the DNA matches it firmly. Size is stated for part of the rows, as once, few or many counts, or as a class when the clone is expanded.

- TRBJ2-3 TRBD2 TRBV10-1 CASSEQIAGEGTDTQYF TGCGCCAGCAGTGAGCAGATAGCGGGAGAAGGCACAGATACGCAGTATTTT
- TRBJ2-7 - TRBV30 CAWSETVSEQYF TGTGCCTGGAGTGAGACAGTCAGCGAGCAGTACTTC
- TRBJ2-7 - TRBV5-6 CASSLRQEQYF TGTGCCAGCAGCTTGCGACAGGAGCAGTACTTC
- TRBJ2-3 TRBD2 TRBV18 CASSHLGLAESTDTQYF TGTGCCAGCTCACACTTAGGACTAGCGGAAAGCACAGATACGCAGTATTTT
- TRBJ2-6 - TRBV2 CASSLTVSGANVLTF TGTGCCAGCAGCTTAACAGTCTCTGGGGCCAACGTCCTGACTTTC
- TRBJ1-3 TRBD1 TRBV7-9 CASSRATGDSGNTIYF TGTGCCAGCAGCCGGGCGACAGGGGACTCTGGAAACACCATATATTTT
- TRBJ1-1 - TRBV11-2 CASNLNRRAEAFF TGTGCCAGCAACCTTAACAGGAGGGCTGAAGCTTTCTTT
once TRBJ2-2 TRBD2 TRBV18 CASSYGLAGAMGTGELFF TGTGCCAGCTCATATGGACTAGCGGGAGCCATGGGGACCGGGGAGCTGTTTTTT
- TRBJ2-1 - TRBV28 CASKGLYNEQFF TGTGCCAGCAAGGGACTGTACAATGAGCAGTTCTTC
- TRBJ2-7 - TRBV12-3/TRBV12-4 CASSQGLDEQYF TGTGCCAGCAGTCAGGGGTTGGACGAGCAGTACTTC
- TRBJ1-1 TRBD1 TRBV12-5 CASGLRQGAVGTEAFF TGTGCTAGTGGTTTACGACAGGGGGCCGTCGGCACTGAAGCTTTCTTT
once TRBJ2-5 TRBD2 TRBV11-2 CASSSYYSGRAEETQYF TGTGCCAGCAGCTCCTACTATAGCGGGAGGGCCGAGGAGACCCAGTACTTC
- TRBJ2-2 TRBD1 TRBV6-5 CASSPSGTGNGELFF TGTGCCAGCAGTCCATCCGGGACAGGGAACGGGGAGCTGTTTTTT
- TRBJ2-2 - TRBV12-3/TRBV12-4 CASSPNEAGELFF TGTGCCAGCAGTCCCAATGAGGCCGGGGAGCTGTTTTTT
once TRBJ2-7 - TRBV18 CASSPRAASYEQYF TGTGCCAGCTCACCACGAGCGGCCTCTTACGAGCAGTACTTC
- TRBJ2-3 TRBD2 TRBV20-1 CSASRGRAIDTQYF TGCAGTGCTAGTCGGGGGAGGGCCATAGATACGCAGTATTTT
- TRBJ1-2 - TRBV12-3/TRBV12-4 CASSFAGDGYTF TGTGCCAGCAGTTTTGCAGGGGACGGCTACACCTTC
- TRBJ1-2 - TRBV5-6 CASSPELANYGYTF TGTGCCAGCAGCCCGGAGCTAGCTAACTATGGCTACACCTTC
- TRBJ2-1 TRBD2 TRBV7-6 CASSLGTSGINEQFF TGTGCCAGCAGCTTAGGGACTAGCGGCATAAATGAGCAGTTCTTC
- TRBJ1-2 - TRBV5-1 CASREGPGVGRGYTF TGCGCCAGCAGGGAGGGACCCGGGGTGGGCCGGGGCTACACCTTC
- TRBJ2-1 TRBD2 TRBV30 CAWSFGAGGAYNEQFF TGTGCCTGGAGTTTCGGGGCGGGAGGGGCATACAATGAGCAGTTCTTC
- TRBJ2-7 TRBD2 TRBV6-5 CASSRLAGPYEQYF TGTGCCAGCAGCCGACTAGCGGGCCCCTACGAGCAGTACTTC